This TCR beta chain came from a study of blood T cell repertoires in COVID-19. Source study methods: How many nucleated cells were present was estimated from reference gene primer amplification. Sequencing used immunoSEQ multiplex PCR; TCRdb keeps in-frame clones, though not all of them. That table is the source of V, J and clone size, and D and trimming were worked out from the DNA. Of around 20,000 clones detected, around nine tenths appear once; the ten largest clones hold roughly a tenth. The specimen was peripheral blood. This sequence originates from a human donor in a cohort sampled during active COVID-19. The donor label of this sample is uncertain.

CDR3: CASSLRLAVQETQYF. The CDR3 coding sequence is TGTGCCAGCAGCCTCCGACTAGCTGTCCAAGAGACCCAGTACTTC. The chain links TRBV7-9 to TRBJ2-5; 7 nucleotides agree with TRBD2. CDR1 and CDR2 (germline): SEHNR, FQNEAQ (reference sequence). The CDR3 extends over 15 amino acids. The V and J ends lost 5 bases and 1 base, in that order; junction bases with no gene match: 7. Complete variable domain (other parts from reference TRBV7-9 and TRBJ2-5): DTGVSQNPRHKITKRGQNVTFRCDPISEHNRLYWYRQTLGQGPEFLTYFQNEAQLEKSRLLSDRFSAERPKGSFSTLEIQRTEQGDSAMYLCASSLRLAVQETQYFGPGTRLLVL.